Listed below are T cell receptor beta chains from one sample, sequenced in a study of OX40 agonist ivuxolimab in advanced cancers. Sequenced by immunoSEQ multiplex PCR; TCRdb stores in-frame clones only, minus some. The sample carries 60,000 to 80,000 clones, around 82% recorded once. The specimen was CD4+ or CD8+ T cells sorted from blood, collected in a trial of the OX40 agonist ivuxolimab. These receptors originate from an adult with an advanced solid tumor such as melanoma, head and neck, liver or kidney cancer. Each CDR3 is given with its conserved first and last residue. Fields, in order: CDR3 DNA, CDR3 protein, D gene, J gene, V gene, clone size. D genes are given only for firm matches. Expanded clones get a size class; other rows say once, few or many, or leave the size out.

TGTGCCATCAGGTCCAGCGGGGGGGAAGATACGCAGTATTTT	CAIRSSGGEDTQYF	TRBD2	TRBJ2-3	TRBV10-3	NA
TGTGCCAGCAGCGTCGGGTGGACTTCCCCCCCCCTCAATGAGCAGTTCTTC	CASSVGWTSPPLNEQFF	NA	TRBJ2-1	TRBV9	NA
TGCGCCAGCAGCTCTCAGGGGGTGAAGACTGAAGCTTTCTTT	CASSSQGVKTEAFF	TRBD1	TRBJ1-1	TRBV5-1	NA
TGCGCCAGCAGCTTGGCCGGGACACAGAATCAGCCCCAGCATTTT	CASSLAGTQNQPQHF	NA	TRBJ1-5	TRBV5-1	NA
TGTGCCAGCAACCCCACAGGATCCTATGGCTACACCTTC	CASNPTGSYGYTF	NA	TRBJ1-2	TRBV6-1	few
TGTGCCAGCAGCACCGGACAGTTGCTTGGGAATGAGCAGTTCTTC	CASSTGQLLGNEQFF	NA	TRBJ2-1	TRBV6-5	once
TGTGCCAGCAGGACCGGGGCCTCCTACGAGCAGTACTTC	CASRTGASYEQYF	NA	TRBJ2-7	TRBV6-5	once
TGTGCCAGCAGTTCTGTACAGACGTATAACTATGGCTACACCTTC	CASSSVQTYNYGYTF	NA	TRBJ1-2	TRBV6-5	NA
TGCGCCAGCAGCTTGGACGGACAGGGCTCTGGAAACACCATATATTTT	CASSLDGQGSGNTIYF	TRBD1	TRBJ1-3	TRBV5-1	few
TGTGCCTGCAAGGGAGGGACCTCTGGGGCCAACGTCCTGACTTTC	CACKGGTSGANVLTF	TRBD2	TRBJ2-6	TRBV19	NA
TGTGCCAGTAGTATGTCCTACCGGGGACAGGGGGGCGAATTTACTTCACCCCTCCACTTT	CASSMSYRGQGGEFTSPLHF	TRBD1	TRBJ1-6	TRBV19	NA
TGTGCCAGCAGCCACCAGGGGTCCCCCCGTTTC	CASSHQGSPRF	NA	TRBJ2-7	TRBV14	NA
TGTGCCAGCAGCCCTCCGGGACTCCGACTCGGGGAGCAGTTCTTC	CASSPPGLRLGEQFF	NA	TRBJ2-1	TRBV7-2	NA
TGCGCCAGCAGCCAAGTGGGAACAGATACGCAGTATTTT	CASSQVGTDTQYF	NA	TRBJ2-3	TRBV4-1	NA
TGTGCCAGCACTAGAGGACAGTCTAACTATGGCTACACCTTC	CASTRGQSNYGYTF	NA	TRBJ1-2	TRBV7-9	NA
TGTGCCAGCAGCTCAAGGACGTGGCTTTCTGGGGCCAACGTCCTGACTTTC	CASSSRTWLSGANVLTF	NA	TRBJ2-6	TRBV5-8	once
TGTGCCAGCAGACGGGACAGGGATCCTTACGAGCAGTACTTC	CASRRDRDPYEQYF	TRBD1	TRBJ2-7	TRBV6-5	NA
TGTGCCAGCAGCTTGTTGGGGACAGGGACCTACAATGAGCAGTTCTTC	CASSLLGTGTYNEQFF	TRBD1	TRBJ2-1	TRBV7-9	once
TGTGCCTCTATGACAGGGGGCAACACTGAAGCTTTCTTT	CASMTGGNTEAFF	TRBD1	TRBJ1-1	TRBV6-5	NA
TGTGCCAGCACAGGGAACTACGAGCAGTACTTC	CASTGNYEQYF	NA	TRBJ2-7	TRBV6-1	NA
TGTGCCAGCAGCTTTCTAGAAAGAGGAGAGACCCAGTACTTC	CASSFLERGETQYF	NA	TRBJ2-5	TRBV5-8	few
TGCGCCAGCAAAGTCCTCCCCGGTTCCCAAGAGACCCAGTACTTC	CASKVLPGSQETQYF	NA	TRBJ2-5	TRBV5-1	NA
TGTGCCAGTGAAATTGTTCGGGACAGTCGCAATCAGCCCCAGCATTTT	CASEIVRDSRNQPQHF	TRBD1	TRBJ1-5	TRBV19	NA
TGTGCCAGCAGCTTCAGAATAGCGGGGGGATCAGATACGCAGTATTTT	CASSFRIAGGSDTQYF	TRBD2	TRBJ2-3	TRBV5-4	NA
TGTGCCATCAGTGAGGGGCAGGGTACAACTGAAGCTTTCTTT	CAISEGQGTTEAFF	NA	TRBJ1-1	TRBV10-3	NA
TGCGCCAGCAGCTTGGATGTTACCAGCAATCAGCCCCAGCATTTT	CASSLDVTSNQPQHF	NA	TRBJ1-5	TRBV5-1	NA
TGTGCCAGCAGCTTACTGGGCACTGAAGCTTTCTTT	CASSLLGTEAFF	NA	TRBJ1-1	TRBV11-2	NA
TGTGCCAGCAGCTCCCGGGACAACTGGCAAACGCAGTATTTT	CASSSRDNWQTQYF	NA	TRBJ2-3	TRBV7-2	NA
TGCGCCAGCAGCTTGGGCAGTACAGCGATCACAGGTACGCAGTATTTT	CASSLGSTAITGTQYF	NA	TRBJ2-3	TRBV5-1	NA
TGCGCCAGCAGCTTGGGACAGGGGTTCAGCACAGATACGCAGTATTTT	CASSLGQGFSTDTQYF	TRBD1	TRBJ2-3	TRBV5-1	NA
TGTGCCAGCAGCGCGGACGGAAACGGTAGGGGCACAGATACGCAGTATTTT	CASSADGNGRGTDTQYF	NA	TRBJ2-3	TRBV2	once
TGTGCCAGCTCACCAGTGGAGAACACTGAAGCTTTCTTT	CASSPVENTEAFF	NA	TRBJ1-1	TRBV18	NA
TGTGCCAGCAGTGAGTACACCGCCACCGGCTACACCTTC	CASSEYTATGYTF	NA	TRBJ1-2	TRBV2	NA
TGTGCCAGCAGAGGACTAGCGGGCCTCACAGATACGCAGTATTTT	CASRGLAGLTDTQYF	TRBD2	TRBJ2-3	TRBV2	NA
TGTGCCAGCAGCCAAGATACATGGAACACCATATATTTT	CASSQDTWNTIYF	NA	TRBJ1-3	TRBV4-2	NA
TGCGCCAGCAGCCCGCCCGGGACAGTAGGTGAAGAAGCTTTCTTT	CASSPPGTVGEEAFF	TRBD1	TRBJ1-1	TRBV4-1	NA
TGTGCCAGCAGCTCCACGGGACAGGGGCCCCATGAGCAGTTCTTC	CASSSTGQGPHEQFF	TRBD1	TRBJ2-1	TRBV7-9	NA
TGCGCCAGCAGCTCAGAACAGGGGCAGCCCCAGCATTTT	CASSSEQGQPQHF	TRBD1	TRBJ1-5	TRBV5-1	NA
TGTGCCAGCAGCTTAATGCTCTCTGGAAACACCATATATTTT	CASSLMLSGNTIYF	NA	TRBJ1-3	TRBV7-2	few
TGTGCCAGCAGCGGGACAGGGCTATCGTCTGAGCAGTTCTTC	CASSGTGLSSEQFF	TRBD1	TRBJ2-1	TRBV11-2	NA
TGTGCCAGCAGCCAATCCTCCTGGGACACGAACACCGGGGAGCTGTTTTTT	CASSQSSWDTNTGELFF	NA	TRBJ2-2	TRBV4-2	NA
TGTGCCAGCAGCTTGGCCGTTTCCGGGGCCCGAGGTCATAACTATGGCTACACCTTC	CASSLAVSGARGHNYGYTF	NA	TRBJ1-2	TRBV5-6	medium-sized
TGTGCCAGTAGTATAGTTCCCCCCCTGGGTGAGCAGTTCTTC	CASSIVPPLGEQFF	NA	TRBJ2-1	TRBV19	NA
TGTGCCAGCAGCTTAGGGACCCCTTCGACCCAGTACTTC	CASSLGTPSTQYF	NA	TRBJ2-5	TRBV5-6	NA
TGTGCCAGCAGCGTCAGGGGGGCGAACACTGAAGCTTTCTTT	CASSVRGANTEAFF	TRBD1	TRBJ1-1	TRBV5-6	NA
TGTGCCAGCAGCTTCCTGGGTTCCTACGAGCAGTACTTC	CASSFLGSYEQYF	NA	TRBJ2-7	TRBV7-2	once
TGTGCCAGTGGAAGAGAGACCCAGTACTTC	CASGRETQYF	NA	TRBJ2-5	TRBV6-1	NA
TGTGCCAGTGGCCCGGGAGGGGGAGAGACCCAGTACTTC	CASGPGGGETQYF	TRBD2	TRBJ2-5	TRBV19	NA
TGTGCCAGCAACGGGGACGGCACCTACGAGCAGTACTTC	CASNGDGTYEQYF	NA	TRBJ2-7	TRBV2	NA
TGTGCCAGCTCCACAGGGGGTATCATTTACGAGCAGTACTTC	CASSTGGIIYEQYF	TRBD1	TRBJ2-7	TRBV6-1	NA
TGTGCCAGCAGTTCAACTCTCGGACTAGCAGGAGAGACCCAGTACTTC	CASSSTLGLAGETQYF	TRBD2	TRBJ2-5	TRBV28	NA
TGTGCCAGCAGTGCCGACTGGGGGTATGGCTACACCTTC	CASSADWGYGYTF	NA	TRBJ1-2	TRBV6-1	NA